The source of this T cell receptor (beta chain) is a study of T cells in Graves' hyperthyroidism and ophthalmopathy. Study-wide findings and caveats: The model identified upcoming ophthalmopathy a median approximately six months ahead of onset.

Thyroid ultrasound, orbital computed tomography, clinical symptoms, and serum thyroxine and TRAb underpinned diagnoses. On this clonotype: What it recognizes is unknown.

CDR3 length: 17 amino acids. Germline-derived CDR1 and CDR2 are WNHNN and SYGVQD (reference sequence). V lost 0 bases, J lost 8 bases, and 17 bases lay in between. RNA transcripts yielded amplified TCR beta CDR3 regions. Primed by the HTBI set, a first-round RT-PCR was run on the TCR CDR3. From the multiplex PCR reads, TCRdb called clonotypes with MiXCR, one entry per CDR3 protein. This sample has about 360,000 distinct CDR3 sequences; about 13% occur once, and the top ten carry 9.2%. V usage is TRBV10-1 and J usage is TRBJ1-6; a weak D match, TRBD1 (6 bases). The TCR was taken from a woman aged 18 to 35 with Graves' hyperthyroidism. Sequencing was done on a sample of blood. Written as DNA, the CDR3 is TGCGCCAGCAGTGAGTCCTTGGACAGCGTCCGGCATTCACCCCTCCACTTT. Translating it yields CASSESLDSVRHSPLHF.